This TCR beta chain was found in a study of blood T cell repertoires in COVID-19. Whole-study context: Collection of acute and convalescent COVID-19 samples took place in the United States, Italy and Spain. PBMCs, B-cell-depleted T cells, or T cells provided the cDNA or gDNA that made up the material.

CDR1 is SGHRS and CDR2 is YFSETQ in the germline V gene. The germline V and J ends were trimmed by 0 bases and 3 bases, with 6 bases remaining between them. The CDR3 length is 14 residues. As originally analysed: Reference gene primer amplification gave estimated nucleated cell counts. Assay used: immunoSEQ multiplex PCR; TCRdb lists only in-frame clones, some missing. That table is the source of V, J and clone size, and D and trimming were worked out from the DNA. This sample has 200,000 to 250,000 clones, with less than 90% found just once. Sequencing was performed on peripheral blood. The chain carries TRBV5-1 and TRBJ1-4; D gene uncertain. The sequence was collected from a woman older than 75 with active or convalescent COVID-19. The CDR3, as DNA: TGCGCCAGCAGCTTGGACTTGGCTAATGAAAAACTGTTTTTT. The encoded protein is CASSLDLANEKLFF.